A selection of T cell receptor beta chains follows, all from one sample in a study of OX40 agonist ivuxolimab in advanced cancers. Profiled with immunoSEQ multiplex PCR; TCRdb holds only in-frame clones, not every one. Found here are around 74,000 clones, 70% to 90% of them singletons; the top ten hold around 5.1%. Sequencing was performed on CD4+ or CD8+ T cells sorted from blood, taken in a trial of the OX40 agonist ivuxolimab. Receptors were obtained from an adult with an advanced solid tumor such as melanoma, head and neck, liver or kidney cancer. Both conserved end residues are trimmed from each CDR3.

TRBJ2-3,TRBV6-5,ASKGGQGADTQY
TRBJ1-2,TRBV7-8,ASSLAVGQGRDGYT
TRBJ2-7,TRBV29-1,SVAPGQVRYEQY
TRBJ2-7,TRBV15,ATSREGIRGPYEQY
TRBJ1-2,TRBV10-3,AISETWIYGYT
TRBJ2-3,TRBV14,ASSQISGRPTDTQY
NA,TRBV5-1,ASSLTGPYEQY
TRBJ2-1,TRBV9,ASSAGQGRYNEQF
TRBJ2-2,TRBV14,ASSPSWRGAGELF
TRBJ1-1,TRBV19,ASSIGQGITEAF
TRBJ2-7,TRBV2,ASSEWASGNSYEQY
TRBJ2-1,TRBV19,ASSYSPSSYNEQF
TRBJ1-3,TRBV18,ASSPKQGALSGNTIY
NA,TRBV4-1,ASSQGSGRTYEQY
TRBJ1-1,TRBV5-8,ASSLRHPNTEAF
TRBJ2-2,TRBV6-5,ASRWTLTGGELF
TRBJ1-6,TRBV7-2,ASSLRQQGTINSPFH
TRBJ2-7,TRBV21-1,ASTATSGRAKSYEQY
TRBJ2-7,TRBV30,AWSPTGGEARQY
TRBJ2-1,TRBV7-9,ASSPLRSYNEQF
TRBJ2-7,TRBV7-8,ASSSMGGQGTYYEQY
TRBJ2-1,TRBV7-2,ASSPRTSGILGSEQF
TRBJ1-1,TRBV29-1,SVAEAGSTEAF
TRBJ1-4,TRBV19,ASSMDSFNEKLF
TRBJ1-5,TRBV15,ATSSSWGGRNQPQH
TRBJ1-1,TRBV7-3,ASSPGRGEAF
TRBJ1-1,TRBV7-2,ASSLGRSNTEAF
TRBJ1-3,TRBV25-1,ASTKAGNTIY
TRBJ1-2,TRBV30,AWSLALGYGYT